Shown below are 17 T cell receptor beta chains from a single sample sequenced in a study of molecular identifiers for immune sequencing clone quantification. In TCRdb, the PCR reads were re-called with MiXCR into one record per CDR3 protein. This sample has about 630,000 distinct CDR3 sequences; about 25% occur once, and the top ten carry about 0.73%. The specimen sequenced was naive CD8+ T cells from blood, with Jurkat cell RNA spiked in. The subset was: FACS-sorted CD8+CD4-CCR7+CD45RA+ naive T cells. The source of these receptors is a human donor in good health. Some libraries in this study had Jurkat cell RNA spiked in.

The CDR3 bases are TGTGCCAGCAGCGGCAGTACGGGCTACGAGCAGTACTTC. It codes for CASSGSTGYEQYF. The chain joins TRBV7-9 to TRBJ2-7; no clear D gene. The CDR3 has 13 residues. Trimming took 5 bases from V and 3 from J, leaving 11 bases between them. In germline, CDR1 is SEHNR, CDR2 FQNEAQ (reference sequence).

Remarks on this clonotype: Because the CDR3's place on the DNA is in doubt, the DNA is left out and the CDR3 is given as listed by TCRdb. The chain uses TRBV27 and TRBJ1-4. Both ends counted, the CDR3 spans 15 residues. The germline gives CDR1 MNHEY, CDR2 SMNVEV (reference sequence). The chain's CDR3 is CASSWAAGSNEKLSF.

This chain uses TRBV19 with TRBJ2-7, with 9 bases matching TRBD2. Per the germline V gene, CDR1 is LNHDA and CDR2 is SQIVND (reference sequence). V trimming: 0 bases; J trimming: 3 bases; junction bases outside the gene matches: 3. The CDR3 runs to 15 residues. The DNA of the CDR3 is TGTGCCAGTAGTATAGAGAGCGGGGGGAGCTACGAGCAGTACTTC. Translated: CASSIESGGSYEQYF.

This clonotype showed up just a few times. J is TRBJ2-1 and V is TRBV6-2 or TRBV6-3; 9 bases line up with TRBD2. V trimming: 6 bases; J trimming: 6 bases; junction bases outside the gene matches: 9. Germline values: CDR1 MNHEY, CDR2 SVGEGT. The CDR3 runs 15 residues. CDR3 loop: CASRFIAGAFNEQFF. In DNA form, the CDR3 reads TGTGCCAGCAGATTTATAGCGGGAGCTTTCAATGAGCAGTTCTTC.

This clonotype was counted a few times. CDR3: CASTHVRDYNEQFF. CDR3 DNA: TGTGCCAGCACCCACGTGCGGGATTACAATGAGCAGTTCTTC. The chain joins TRBV7-9 to TRBJ2-1, with D maybe TRBD2 (6 bases). V was clipped by 7 bases and J by 4 bases, with 14 bases between them. The CDR3 consists of 14 residues. Germline V lookup: CDR1 SEHNR, CDR2 FQNEAQ (reference sequence).

This clonotype was detected ten times or more. This chain connects TRBV7-2 to TRBJ2-7; D possibly corresponds to TRBD1 (5 bases). Between the trimmed V and J ends, which lost 8 bases and 3 bases, there was a span of 20 bases. This CDR3 comprises 15 residues. Germline V gives CDR1 SGHTA, CDR2 FQGNSA. Here the CDR3 DNA reads TGTGCCAGCGCCTCAGGGTCGGGCGCCTTCTACGAGCAGTACTTC. As protein: CASASGSGAFYEQYF.

At least ten counts were recorded for this clonotype. This chain connects TRBV6-5 to TRBJ2-7; D is perhaps TRBD1 (6 bases). Germline CDR1 reads MNHEY; CDR2 reads SVGAGI. The V end was cut by 6 bases, the J end by 2 bases, with 11 bases between. This CDR3 contains 13 residues. The CDR3 reads CASSTGQPYEQYF. CDR3 in DNA: TGTGCCAGCAGCACTGGACAGCCCTACGAGCAGTACTTC.

The table lists this clonotype with a few counts. The chain is built from TRBV2 and TRBJ1-2; possible D gene TRBD1, 6 bases. Germline CDR1 SNHLY, CDR2 FYNNEI. This CDR3 has 14 residues. V was clipped by 2 bases and J by 7 bases, with 14 bases between them. CDR3 loop: CASSEKTGTLGYTF. In DNA form, the CDR3 reads TGTGCCAGCAGTGAAAAGACAGGCACTCTTGGCTACACCTTC. Together with reference TRBV2 and TRBJ1-2, the CDR3 gives the full variable domain: EPEVTQTPSHQVTQMGQEVILRCVPISNHLYFYWYRQILGQKVEFLVSFYNNEISEKSEIFDDQFSVERPDGSNFTLKIRSTKLEDSAMYFCASSEKTGTLGYTFGSGTRLTVV.

The chain uses TRBV19 and TRBJ2-5; TRBD2 matches at 10 bases. This CDR3 comprises 14 residues. With 7 bases clipped from V and 5 bases from J, the junction kept 7 bases outside the gene matches. Per the germline V gene, CDR1 is LNHDA and CDR2 is SQIVND (reference sequence). The DNA for the CDR3 is TGTGCCAGTACTCCCAGCGGGGGGGGGGAGACCCAGTACTTC. Protein: CASTPSGGGETQYF. Full variable domain (remainder filled in from reference TRBV19 and TRBJ2-5): DGGITQSPKYLFRKEGQNVTLSCEQNLNHDAMYWYRQDPGQGLRLIYYSQIVNDFQKGDIAEGYSVSREKKESFPLTVTSAQKNPTAFYLCASTPSGGGETQYFGPGTRLLVL.

The sample holds many counts of this clonotype. J is TRBJ2-3 and V is TRBV13; a weak D match, TRBD2 (5 bases). Trimming shortened V by 3 bases and J by 4 bases, and 11 bases separated the two germline ends. Looked up from germline, CDR1 is PRHDT and CDR2 is FYEKMQ (reference sequence). The CDR3 covers 14 residues. DNA of the CDR3: TGTGCCAGCAGCTTTGAGGCCGGGGCAGATACGCAGTATTTT. Translated, it gives CASSFEAGADTQYF.

This clonotype showed up many times. The chain uses TRBV12-3 or TRBV12-4 and TRBJ1-3; D not resolved. CDR3 length equals 12 residues. Trimming left V 5 bases short and J 7 bases short, with 9 bases between. CDR3: CASSHQENTIYF. The CDR3 DNA reads TGTGCCAGCAGTCACCAGGAGAACACCATATATTTT.

Only a few counts were recorded for this clonotype. The chain is built from TRBV11-2 and TRBJ1-5; D perhaps matches TRBD1 (5 bases). The CDR3 covers 15 residues. Trimming removed 2 bases from V and 5 bases from J, with 13 bases in between. Germline V gene lookup returns CDR1 SGHAT and CDR2 FQNNGV. The DNA of the CDR3 is TGTGCCAGCAGCTTAACGGGGCCCGGTGATCAGCCCCAGCATTTT. Its protein product is CASSLTGPGDQPQHF.

Ten or more counts support this clonotype. The J gene is TRBJ2-7, the V gene TRBV2; D gene unclear. Germline V gene sequence: CDR1 SNHLY, CDR2 FYNNEI. The CDR3 extends over 12 amino acids. Deletions cut 3 bases from V and 2 bases from J, with 5 bases between. The CDR3 DNA is TGTGCCAGCAGTGATATTGCCTACGAGCAGTACTTC. This sequence encodes CASSDIAYEQYF.

CDR3 nucleotides: TGTGCCAGCAGCTTAGAGAGTGAGCAGACTCACGGTGGAAACACCATATATTTT. It codes for CASSLESEQTHGGNTIYF. The chain links TRBV7-6 to TRBJ1-3; D is unclear. CDR3 length: 18 amino acids. V was cut by 1 base and J by 3 bases, with 19 bases left in between. Germline CDR1 reads SGHVS; CDR2 reads FNYEAQ.

This clonotype was detected ten times or more. The V gene is TRBV19, the J gene TRBJ2-5; TRBD2 matches 8 bases. This CDR3 comprises 16 residues. CDR1 is LNHDA and CDR2 is SQIVND in the germline V gene (reference sequence). The V segment lost 4 bases and the J segment 0 bases; nucleotides outside the gene matches: 7. The CDR3 DNA follows: TGTGCCAGTAGTACCCGAATAGCGGGGTACCAAGAGACCCAGTACTTC. Amino acid sequence: CASSTRIAGYQETQYF.

CDR3 amino acids: CASSEAHLGFEQFF. Written as DNA, the CDR3 is TGTGCCAGCAGTGAAGCCCACCTGGGGTTCGAGCAGTTCTTC. The chain carries TRBV2 and TRBJ2-1; D gene uncertain. The CDR3 is 14 residues long. V shed 0 bases and J shed 10 bases, with 13 bases lying between them. Germline V gene data show CDR1 as SNHLY and CDR2 as FYNNEI.

The chain is built from TRBV6-4 and TRBJ2-1, with 9 bases that match TRBD2. This CDR3 is built from 15 residues. CDR1 MRHNA and CDR2 SNTAGT come from the germline V gene. Trimming at V came to 4 bases and at J to 7 bases, leaving 8 bases not matched to a gene. The CDR3 sequence is CASSVWSGGMNEQFF. The CDR3 nucleotides read TGTGCCAGCAGTGTTTGGAGCGGGGGGATGAATGAGCAGTTCTTC.